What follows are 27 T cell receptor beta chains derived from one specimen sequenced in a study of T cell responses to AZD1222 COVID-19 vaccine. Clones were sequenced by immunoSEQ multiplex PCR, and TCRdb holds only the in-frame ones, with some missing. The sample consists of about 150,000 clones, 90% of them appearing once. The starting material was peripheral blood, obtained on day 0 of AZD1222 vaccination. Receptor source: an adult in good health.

The CDR3 sequence is CASSPTGAYNEQFF. For the CDR3, the DNA is TGTGCCAGCAGCCCGACAGGTGCCTACAATGAGCAGTTCTTC. The V call is TRBV7-2, the J call TRBJ2-1, with a weak D call TRBD1 (6 bases). Germline CDR1 is SGHTA and CDR2 is FQGNSA. CDR3 size: 14 residues. V gave up 5 bases and J gave up 2 bases, with 10 bases separating them.

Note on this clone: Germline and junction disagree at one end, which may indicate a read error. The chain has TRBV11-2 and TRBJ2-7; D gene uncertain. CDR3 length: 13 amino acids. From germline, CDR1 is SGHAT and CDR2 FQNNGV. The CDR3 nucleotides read TGTGCCAGCAGTTTAGTAGGCGGCTACGAGCAGTACTTC. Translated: CASSLVGGYEQYF.

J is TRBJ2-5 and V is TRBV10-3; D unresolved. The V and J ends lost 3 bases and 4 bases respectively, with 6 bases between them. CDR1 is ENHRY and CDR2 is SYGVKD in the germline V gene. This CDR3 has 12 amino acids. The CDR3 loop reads CAISETPETQYF. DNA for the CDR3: TGTGCCATCAGTGAAACCCCAGAGACCCAGTACTTC.

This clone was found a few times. This CDR3 is CASRFGTGLYAPLHF. CDR3 in DNA: TGTGCCAGCAGGTTCGGGACAGGGCTATATGCACCCCTCCACTTT. The chain couples TRBV2 to TRBJ1-6; TRBD1 agrees at 9 bases. J lost 11 bases, V lost 6 bases, and 11 bases had no gene match. The V gene's germline CDR1 is SNHLY and CDR2 FYNNEI. The CDR3 runs 15 residues.

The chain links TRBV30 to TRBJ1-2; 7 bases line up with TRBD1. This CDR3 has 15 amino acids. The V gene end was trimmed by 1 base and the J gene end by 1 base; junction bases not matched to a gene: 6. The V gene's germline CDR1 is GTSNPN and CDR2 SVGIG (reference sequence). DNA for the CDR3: TGTGCCTGGAGTGCCGGGACAGCATATAACTATGGCTACACCTTC. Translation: CAWSAGTAYNYGYTF.

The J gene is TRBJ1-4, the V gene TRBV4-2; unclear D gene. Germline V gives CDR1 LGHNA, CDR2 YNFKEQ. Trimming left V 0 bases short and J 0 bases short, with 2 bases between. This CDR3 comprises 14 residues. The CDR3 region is CASSQDATNEKLFF. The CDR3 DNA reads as TGTGCCAGCAGCCAAGATGCAACTAATGAAAAACTGTTTTTT.

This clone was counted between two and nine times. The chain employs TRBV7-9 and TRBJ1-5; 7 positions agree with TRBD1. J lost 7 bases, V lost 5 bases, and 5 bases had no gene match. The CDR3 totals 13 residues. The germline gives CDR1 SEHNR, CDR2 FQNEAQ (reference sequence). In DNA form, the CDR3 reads TGTGCCAGCAGCCAAGACAGGGCCCAGCCCCAGCATTTT. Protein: CASSQDRAQPQHF. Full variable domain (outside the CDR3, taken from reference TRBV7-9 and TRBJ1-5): DTGVSQNPRHKITKRGQNVTFRCDPISEHNRLYWYRQTLGQGPEFLTYFQNEAQLEKSRLLSDRFSAERPKGSFSTLEIQRTEQGDSAMYLCASSQDRAQPQHFGDGTRLSIL.

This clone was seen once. CDR3 protein: CSVVARGEAFF. The DNA of the CDR3 is TGCAGCGTTGTGGCGAGGGGTGAAGCTTTCTTT. The V and J genes are TRBV29-1 and TRBJ1-1; TRBD1 might be the D (5 bases). V lost 4 bases and J lost 7, with 10 bases in between. The CDR3 is made up of 11 amino acids. Per the germline V gene, CDR1 is SQVTM and CDR2 is ANQGSEA.

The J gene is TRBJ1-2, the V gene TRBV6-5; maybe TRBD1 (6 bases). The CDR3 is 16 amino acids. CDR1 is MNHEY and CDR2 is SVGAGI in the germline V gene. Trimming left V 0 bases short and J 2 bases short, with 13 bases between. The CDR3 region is CASSYSSGGVNYGYTF. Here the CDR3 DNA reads TGTGCCAGCAGTTACTCGTCGGGGGGCGTGAACTATGGCTACACCTTC.

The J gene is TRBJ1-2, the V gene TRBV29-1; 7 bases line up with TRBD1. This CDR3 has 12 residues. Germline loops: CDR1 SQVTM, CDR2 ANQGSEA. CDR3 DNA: TGCGGCGGACAGGTGCAAACCTATGGCTACACCTTC. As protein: CGGQVQTYGYTF.

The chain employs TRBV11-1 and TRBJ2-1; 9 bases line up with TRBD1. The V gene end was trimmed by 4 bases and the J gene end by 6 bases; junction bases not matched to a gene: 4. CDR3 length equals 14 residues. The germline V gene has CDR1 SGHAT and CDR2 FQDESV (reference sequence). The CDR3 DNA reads TGTGCCAGCAGCTCGGGACAGGGCGGCAATGAGCAGTTCTTC. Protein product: CASSSGQGGNEQFF. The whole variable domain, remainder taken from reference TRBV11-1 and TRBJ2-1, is EAEVAQSPRYKITEKSQAVAFWCDPISGHATLYWYRQILGQGPELLVQFQDESVVDDSQLPKDRFSAERLKGVDSTLKIQPAELGDSAMYLCASSSGQGGNEQFFGPGTRLTVL.

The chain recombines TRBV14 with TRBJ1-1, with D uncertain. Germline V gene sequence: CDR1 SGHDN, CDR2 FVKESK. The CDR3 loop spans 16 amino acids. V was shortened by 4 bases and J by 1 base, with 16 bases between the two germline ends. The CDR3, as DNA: TGTGCCAGCAGCCCCCCTGGGAATTTATGGAACACTGAAGCTTTCTTT. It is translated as CASSPPGNLWNTEAFF. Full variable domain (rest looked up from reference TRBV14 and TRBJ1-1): EAGVTQFPSHSVIEKGQTVTLRCDPISGHDNLYWYRRVMGKEIKFLLHFVKESKQDESGMPNNRFLAERTGGTYSTLKVQPAELEDSGVYFCASSPPGNLWNTEAFFGQGTRLTVV.

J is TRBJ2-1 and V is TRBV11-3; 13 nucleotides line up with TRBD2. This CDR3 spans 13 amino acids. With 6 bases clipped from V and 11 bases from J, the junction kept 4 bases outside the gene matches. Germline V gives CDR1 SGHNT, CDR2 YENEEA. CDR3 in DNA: TGTGCCAGCAGTTTGGGACTAGCGGGGAAGCAGTTCTTC. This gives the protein CASSLGLAGKQFF.

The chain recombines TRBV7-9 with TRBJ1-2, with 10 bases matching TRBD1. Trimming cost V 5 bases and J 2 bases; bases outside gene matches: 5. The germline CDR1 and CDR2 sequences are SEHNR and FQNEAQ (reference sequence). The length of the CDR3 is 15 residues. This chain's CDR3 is CASSSRDRGNYGYTF. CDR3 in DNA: TGTGCCAGCAGCAGTCGGGACAGGGGCAACTATGGCTACACCTTC.

The CDR3 nucleotides read TGTGCCAGCAGTGATAGCGGGACTACCTACGAGCAGTACTTC. Its protein product is CASSDSGTTYEQYF. This rearrangement joins TRBV6-2 or TRBV6-3 to TRBJ2-7; 8 positions agree with TRBD2. The ends lost 5 bases at V and 2 bases at J; junction bases unmatched: 5. The CDR3 totals 14 residues. CDR1 MNHEY and CDR2 SVGEGT come from the germline V gene.

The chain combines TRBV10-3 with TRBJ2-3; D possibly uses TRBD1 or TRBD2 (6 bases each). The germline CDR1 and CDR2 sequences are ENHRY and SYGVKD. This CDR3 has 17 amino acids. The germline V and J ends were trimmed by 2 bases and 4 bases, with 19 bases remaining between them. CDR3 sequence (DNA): TGTGCCATCAGTGAGGGATCCGGGCCGGGGGCGGCAGATACGCAGTATTTT. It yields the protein CAISEGSGPGAADTQYF.

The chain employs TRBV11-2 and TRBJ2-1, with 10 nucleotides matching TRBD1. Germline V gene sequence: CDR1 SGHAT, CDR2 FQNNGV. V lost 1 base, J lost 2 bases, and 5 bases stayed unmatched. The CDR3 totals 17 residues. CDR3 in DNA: TGTGCCAGCAGCTTAGTTCCCGGACAGGGGGCCTACAATGAGCAGTTCTTC. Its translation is CASSLVPGQGAYNEQFF.

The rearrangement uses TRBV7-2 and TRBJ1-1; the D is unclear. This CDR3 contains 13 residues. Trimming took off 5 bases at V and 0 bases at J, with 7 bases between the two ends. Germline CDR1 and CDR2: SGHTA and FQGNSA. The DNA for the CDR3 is TGTGCCAGCAGCCCTTATATGAACACTGAAGCTTTCTTT. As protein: CASSPYMNTEAFF.

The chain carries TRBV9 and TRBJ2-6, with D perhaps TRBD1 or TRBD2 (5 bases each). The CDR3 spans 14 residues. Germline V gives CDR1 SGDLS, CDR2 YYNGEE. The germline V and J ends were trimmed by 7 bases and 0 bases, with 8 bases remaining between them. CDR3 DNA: TGTGCCAGCGGGACCTTCTCTGGGGCCAACGTCCTGACTTTC. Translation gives CASGTFSGANVLTF.

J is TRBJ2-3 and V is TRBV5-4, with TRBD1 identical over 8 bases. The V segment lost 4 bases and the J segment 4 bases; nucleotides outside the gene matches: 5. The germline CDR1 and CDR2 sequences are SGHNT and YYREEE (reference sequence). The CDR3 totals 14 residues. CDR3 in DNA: TGTGCCAGCAGCCACCGACAGGGGTCAGATACGCAGTATTTT. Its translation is CASSHRQGSDTQYF.

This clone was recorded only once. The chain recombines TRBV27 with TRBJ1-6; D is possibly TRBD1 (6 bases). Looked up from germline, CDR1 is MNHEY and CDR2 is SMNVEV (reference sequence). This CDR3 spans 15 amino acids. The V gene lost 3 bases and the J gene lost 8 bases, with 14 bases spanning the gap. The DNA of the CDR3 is TGTGCCAGCAGTTTTGGGGGGGGCGCGCATTCACCCCTCCACTTT. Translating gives CASSFGGGAHSPLHF.

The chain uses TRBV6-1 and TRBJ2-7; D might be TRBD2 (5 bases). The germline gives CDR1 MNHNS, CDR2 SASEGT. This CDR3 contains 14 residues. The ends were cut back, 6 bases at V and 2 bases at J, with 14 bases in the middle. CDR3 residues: CASSPGLPTYEQYF. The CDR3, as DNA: TGTGCCAGCAGCCCCGGACTTCCGACCTACGAGCAGTACTTC.

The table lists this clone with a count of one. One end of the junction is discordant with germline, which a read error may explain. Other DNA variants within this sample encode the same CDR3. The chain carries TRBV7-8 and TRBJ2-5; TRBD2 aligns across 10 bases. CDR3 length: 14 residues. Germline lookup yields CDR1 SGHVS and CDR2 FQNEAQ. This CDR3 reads CASSLALAGETQYF. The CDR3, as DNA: TGTGCCAGCAGCCTAGCACTAGCGGGGGAGACCCAGTACTTC.

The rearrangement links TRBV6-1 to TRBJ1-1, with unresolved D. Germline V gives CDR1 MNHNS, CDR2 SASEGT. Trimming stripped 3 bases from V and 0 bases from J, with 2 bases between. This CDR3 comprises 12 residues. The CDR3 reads CASSDVNTEAFF. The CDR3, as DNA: TGTGCCAGCAGTGACGTGAACACTGAAGCTTTCTTT.

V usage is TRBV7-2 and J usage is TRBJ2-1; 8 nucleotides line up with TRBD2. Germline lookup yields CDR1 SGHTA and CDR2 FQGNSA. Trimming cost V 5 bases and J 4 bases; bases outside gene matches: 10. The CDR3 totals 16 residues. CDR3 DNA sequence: TGTGCCAGCAGCGCCCAAGGCGGGGGGACTTACAATGAGCAGTTCTTC. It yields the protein CASSAQGGGTYNEQFF. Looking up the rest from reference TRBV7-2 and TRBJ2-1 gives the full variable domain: GAGVSQSPSNKVTEKGKDVELRCDPISGHTALYWYRQSLGQGLEFLIYFQGNSAPDKSGLPSDRFSAERTGGSVSTLTIQRTQQEDSAVYLCASSAQGGGTYNEQFFGPGTRLTVL.

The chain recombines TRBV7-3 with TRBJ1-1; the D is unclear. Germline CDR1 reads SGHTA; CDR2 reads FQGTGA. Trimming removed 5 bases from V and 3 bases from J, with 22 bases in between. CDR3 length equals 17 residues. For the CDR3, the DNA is TGTGCCAGCAGCCCGCCCCGATACGGGGAAGTGGACACTGAAGCTTTCTTT. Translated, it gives CASSPPRYGEVDTEAFF. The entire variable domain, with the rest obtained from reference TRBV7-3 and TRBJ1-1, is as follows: GAGVSQTPSNKVTEKGKYVELRCDPISGHTALYWYRQSLGQGPEFLIYFQGTGAADDSGLPNDRFFAVRPEGSVSTLKIQRTERGDSAVYLCASSPPRYGEVDTEAFFGQGTRLTVV.

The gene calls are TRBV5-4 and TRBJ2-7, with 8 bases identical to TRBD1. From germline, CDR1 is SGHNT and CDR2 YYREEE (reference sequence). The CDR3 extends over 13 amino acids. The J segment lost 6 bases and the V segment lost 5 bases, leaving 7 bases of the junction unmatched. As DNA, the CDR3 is TGTGCCAGCAGTTCGCAGGGGGCCAGCGAGCAGTACTTC. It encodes CASSSQGASEQYF.